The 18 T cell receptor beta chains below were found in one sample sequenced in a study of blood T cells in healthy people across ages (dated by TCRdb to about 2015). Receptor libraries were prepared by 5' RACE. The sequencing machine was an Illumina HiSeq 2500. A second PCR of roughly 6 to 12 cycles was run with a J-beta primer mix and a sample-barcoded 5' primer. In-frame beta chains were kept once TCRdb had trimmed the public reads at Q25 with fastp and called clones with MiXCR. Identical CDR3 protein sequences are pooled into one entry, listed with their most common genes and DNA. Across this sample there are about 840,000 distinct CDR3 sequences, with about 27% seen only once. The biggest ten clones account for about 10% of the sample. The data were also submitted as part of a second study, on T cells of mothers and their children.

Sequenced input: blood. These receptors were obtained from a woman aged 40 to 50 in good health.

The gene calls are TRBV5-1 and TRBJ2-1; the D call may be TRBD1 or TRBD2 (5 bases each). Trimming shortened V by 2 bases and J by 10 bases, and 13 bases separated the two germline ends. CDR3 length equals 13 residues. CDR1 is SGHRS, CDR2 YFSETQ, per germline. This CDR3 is CASSFGGAYEQFF. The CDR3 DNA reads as TGCGCCAGCAGCTTTGGGGGTGCCTACGAGCAGTTCTTC.

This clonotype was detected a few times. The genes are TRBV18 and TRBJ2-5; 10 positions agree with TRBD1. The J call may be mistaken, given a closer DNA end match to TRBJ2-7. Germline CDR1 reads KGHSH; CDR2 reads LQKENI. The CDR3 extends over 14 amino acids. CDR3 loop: CASTTGTGAYEQYF. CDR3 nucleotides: TGTGCCAGCACAACCGGGACAGGGGCGTACGAGCAGTACTTC.

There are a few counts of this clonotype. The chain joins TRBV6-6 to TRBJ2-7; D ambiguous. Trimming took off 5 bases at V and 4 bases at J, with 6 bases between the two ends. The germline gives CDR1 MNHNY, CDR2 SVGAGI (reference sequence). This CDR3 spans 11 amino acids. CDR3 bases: TGTGCCAGCAGTACCTTTTACGAGCAGTACTTC. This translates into CASSTFYEQYF.

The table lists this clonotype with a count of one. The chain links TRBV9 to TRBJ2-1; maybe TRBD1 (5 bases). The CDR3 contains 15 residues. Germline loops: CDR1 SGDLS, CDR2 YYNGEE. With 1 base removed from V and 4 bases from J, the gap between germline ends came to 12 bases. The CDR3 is CASSVTQGPYNEQFF. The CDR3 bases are TGTGCCAGCAGCGTAACCCAGGGCCCTTACAATGAGCAGTTCTTC.

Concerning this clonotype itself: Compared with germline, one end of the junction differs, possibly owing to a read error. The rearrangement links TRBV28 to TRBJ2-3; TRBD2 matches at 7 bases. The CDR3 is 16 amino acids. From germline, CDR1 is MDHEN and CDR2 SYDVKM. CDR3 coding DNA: TGTGCCAACAGTGTTACGGGGGGTACACGGGGAGATACGCAGTATTTT. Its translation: CANSVTGGTRGDTQYF. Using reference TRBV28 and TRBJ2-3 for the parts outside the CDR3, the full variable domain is DVKVTQSSRYLVKRTGEKVFLECVQDMDHENMFWYRQDPGLGLRLIYFSYDVKMKEKGDIPEGYSVSREKKERFSLILESASTNQTSMYLCANSVTGGTRGDTQYFGPGTRLTVL.

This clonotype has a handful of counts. The DNA of the CDR3 is TGTGCCAGCAGGCCCGGGACAGTCGATGGCTACACCTTC. Its translation is CASRPGTVDGYTF. The chain couples TRBV7-2 to TRBJ1-2; 7 bases are shared with TRBD1. With 6 bases clipped from V and 6 bases from J, the junction kept 7 bases outside the gene matches. The CDR3 consists of 13 residues. Germline-derived CDR1 and CDR2 are SGHTA and FQGNSA.

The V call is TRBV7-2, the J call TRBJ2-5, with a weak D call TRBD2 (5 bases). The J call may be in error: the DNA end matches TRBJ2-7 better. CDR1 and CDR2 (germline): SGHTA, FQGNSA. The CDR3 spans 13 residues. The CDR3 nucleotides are TGTGCCAGCAGCTTAGTCACAGAGGGCGAGCAGTACTTC. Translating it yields CASSLVTEGEQYF.

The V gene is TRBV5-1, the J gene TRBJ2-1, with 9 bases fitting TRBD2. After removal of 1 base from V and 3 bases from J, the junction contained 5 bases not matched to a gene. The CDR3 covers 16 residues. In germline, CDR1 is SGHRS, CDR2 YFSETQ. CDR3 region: CASSLSSGVLYNEQFF. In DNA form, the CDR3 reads TGCGCCAGCAGCTTGTCTAGCGGGGTTCTCTACAATGAGCAGTTCTTC.

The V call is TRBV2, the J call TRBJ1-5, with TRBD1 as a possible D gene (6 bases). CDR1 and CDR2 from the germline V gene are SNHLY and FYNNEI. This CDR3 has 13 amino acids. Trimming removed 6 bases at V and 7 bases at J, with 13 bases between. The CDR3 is CASSTGPEQPQHF. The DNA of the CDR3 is TGTGCCAGCAGCACAGGGCCGGAGCAGCCCCAGCATTTT.

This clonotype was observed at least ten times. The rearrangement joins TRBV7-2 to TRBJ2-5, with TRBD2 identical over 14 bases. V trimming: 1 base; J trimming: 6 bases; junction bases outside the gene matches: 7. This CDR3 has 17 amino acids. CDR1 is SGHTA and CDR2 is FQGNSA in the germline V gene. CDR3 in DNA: TGTGCCAGCAGCTTAGAAACCGGGACTAGCGGGGGCAAGACCCAGTACTTC. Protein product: CASSLETGTSGGKTQYF.

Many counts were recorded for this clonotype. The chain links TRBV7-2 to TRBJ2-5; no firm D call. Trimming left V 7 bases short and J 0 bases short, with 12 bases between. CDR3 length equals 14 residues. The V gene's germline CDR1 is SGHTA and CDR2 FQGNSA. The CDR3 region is CASTETQYQETQYF. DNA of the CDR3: TGTGCCAGCACCGAGACCCAATACCAAGAGACCCAGTACTTC.

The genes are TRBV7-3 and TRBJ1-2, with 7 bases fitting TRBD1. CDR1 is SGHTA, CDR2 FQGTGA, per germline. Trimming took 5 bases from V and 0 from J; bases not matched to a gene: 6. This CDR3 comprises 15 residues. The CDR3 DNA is TGTGCCAGCAGCCCAAACAGGGGAACTAACTATGGCTACACCTTC. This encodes CASSPNRGTNYGYTF.

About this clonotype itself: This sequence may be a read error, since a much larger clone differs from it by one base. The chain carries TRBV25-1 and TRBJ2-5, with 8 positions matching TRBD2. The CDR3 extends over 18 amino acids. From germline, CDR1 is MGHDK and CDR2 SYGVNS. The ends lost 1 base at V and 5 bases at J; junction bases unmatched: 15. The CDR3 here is CASSEFEGLVGDGETQYF. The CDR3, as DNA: TGTGCCAGCAGTGAATTTGAGGGACTAGTGGGGGACGGGGAGACCCAGTACTTC.

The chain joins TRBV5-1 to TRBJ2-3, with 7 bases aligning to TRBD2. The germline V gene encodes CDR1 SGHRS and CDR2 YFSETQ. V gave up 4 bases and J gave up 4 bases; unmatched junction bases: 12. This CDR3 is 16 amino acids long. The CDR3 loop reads CASSPEPGRAPDTQYF. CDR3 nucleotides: TGCGCCAGCAGCCCTGAGCCAGGGAGGGCACCAGATACGCAGTATTTT.

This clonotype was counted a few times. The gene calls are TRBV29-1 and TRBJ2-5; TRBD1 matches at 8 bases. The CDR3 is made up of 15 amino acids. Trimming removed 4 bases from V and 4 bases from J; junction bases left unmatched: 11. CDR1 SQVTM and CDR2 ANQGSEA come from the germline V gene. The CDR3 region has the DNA TGCAGCGTTGGAATCGGACAGGGTACCCGAGAGACCCAGTACTTC. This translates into CSVGIGQGTRETQYF.

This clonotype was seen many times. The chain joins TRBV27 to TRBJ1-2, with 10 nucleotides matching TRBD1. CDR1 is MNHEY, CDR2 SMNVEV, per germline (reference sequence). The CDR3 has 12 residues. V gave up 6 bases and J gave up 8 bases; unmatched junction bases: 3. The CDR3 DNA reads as TGTGCCAGCAGGACAGGGGGCTACGGCTACACCTTC. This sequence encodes CASRTGGYGYTF.

CDR3 sequence reads: CASSEARADPYEQYF. The CDR3 region has the DNA TGTGCCAGCAGTGAAGCTAGGGCAGATCCCTACGAGCAGTACTTC. The chain has TRBV2 and TRBJ2-7; D gene unclear. Between the trimmed V and J ends, which lost 0 bases and 2 bases, there was a span of 11 bases. Per germline, CDR1 SNHLY and CDR2 FYNNEI. This CDR3 is 15 amino acids long.

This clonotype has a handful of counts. This CDR3 reads CASNPSGLLETQYF. The CDR3 nucleotides are TGTGCCAGCAACCCTTCGGGACTTCTGGAGACCCAGTACTTC. This sequence joins TRBV3-1 and TRBJ2-5; possibly TRBD2 for D (6 bases). V dropped 7 bases and J dropped 5 bases, with 17 bases sitting between them. This CDR3 region has 14 residues. Germline CDR1 is LGHDT and CDR2 is YNNKEL (reference sequence).